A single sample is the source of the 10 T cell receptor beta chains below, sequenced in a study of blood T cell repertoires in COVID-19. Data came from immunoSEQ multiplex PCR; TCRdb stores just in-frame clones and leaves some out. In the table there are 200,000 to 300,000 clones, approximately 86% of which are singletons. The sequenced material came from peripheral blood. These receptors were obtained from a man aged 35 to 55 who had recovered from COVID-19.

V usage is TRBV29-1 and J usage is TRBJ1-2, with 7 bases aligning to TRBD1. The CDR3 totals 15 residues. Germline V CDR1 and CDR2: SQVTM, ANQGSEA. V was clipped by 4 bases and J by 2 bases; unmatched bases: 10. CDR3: CSVVIPRRGNYGYTF. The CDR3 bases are TGCAGCGTTGTAATCCCCCGCAGGGGGAACTATGGCTACACCTTC.

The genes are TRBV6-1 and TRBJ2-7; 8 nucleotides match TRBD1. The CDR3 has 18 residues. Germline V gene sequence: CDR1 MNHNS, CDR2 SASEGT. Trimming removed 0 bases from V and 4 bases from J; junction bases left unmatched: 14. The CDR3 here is CASSEADLPGTGLYEQYF. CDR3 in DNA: TGTGCCAGCAGTGAAGCCGACTTACCCGGGACAGGACTTTACGAGCAGTACTTC.

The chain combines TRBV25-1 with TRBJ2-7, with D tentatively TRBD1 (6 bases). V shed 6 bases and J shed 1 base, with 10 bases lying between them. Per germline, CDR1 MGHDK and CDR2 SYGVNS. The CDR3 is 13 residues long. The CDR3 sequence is CASSLQGSYEQYF. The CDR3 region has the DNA TGTGCCAGCAGCCTACAGGGTTCCTACGAGCAGTACTTC.

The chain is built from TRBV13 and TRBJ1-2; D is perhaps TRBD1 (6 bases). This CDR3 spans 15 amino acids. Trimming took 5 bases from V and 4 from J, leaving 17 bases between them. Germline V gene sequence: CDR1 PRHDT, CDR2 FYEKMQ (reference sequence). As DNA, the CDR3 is TGTGCCAGCAGCCATAGTTCGGGGACACTCTATGGCTACACCTTC. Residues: CASSHSSGTLYGYTF.

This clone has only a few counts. The CDR3 sequence: CASRPGRESGNTIYF. The CDR3 DNA is TGTGCCAGCAGGCCAGGGAGGGAGTCTGGAAACACCATATATTTT. The V gene is TRBV7-2, the J gene TRBJ1-3; TRBD1 is a possible D gene (5 bases). Between the trimmed V and J ends, which lost 6 bases and 1 base, there was a span of 13 bases. This CDR3 is built from 15 residues. In germline, CDR1 is SGHTA, CDR2 FQGNSA.

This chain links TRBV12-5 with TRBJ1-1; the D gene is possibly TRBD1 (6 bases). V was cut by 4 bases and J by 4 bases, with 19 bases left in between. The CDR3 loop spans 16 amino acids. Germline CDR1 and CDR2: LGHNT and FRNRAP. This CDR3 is CASGSVLQGSGTEAFF. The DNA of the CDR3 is TGTGCTAGTGGTTCCGTGCTTCAGGGGTCTGGCACTGAAGCTTTCTTT.

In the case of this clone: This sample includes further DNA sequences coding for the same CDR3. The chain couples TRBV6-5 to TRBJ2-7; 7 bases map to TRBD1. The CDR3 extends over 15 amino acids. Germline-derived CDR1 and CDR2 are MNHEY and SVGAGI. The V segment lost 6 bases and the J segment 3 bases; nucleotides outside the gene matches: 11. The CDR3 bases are TGTGCCAGCAGAATAGCCGGGACAGCGGTCTACGAGCAGTACTTC. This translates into CASRIAGTAVYEQYF.

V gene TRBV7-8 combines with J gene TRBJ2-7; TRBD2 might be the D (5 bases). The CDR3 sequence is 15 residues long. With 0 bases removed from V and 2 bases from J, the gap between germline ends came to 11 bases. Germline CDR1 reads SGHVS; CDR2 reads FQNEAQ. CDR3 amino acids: CASSLARTPTYEQYF. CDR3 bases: TGTGCCAGCAGCTTAGCTCGGACTCCTACCTACGAGCAGTACTTC.

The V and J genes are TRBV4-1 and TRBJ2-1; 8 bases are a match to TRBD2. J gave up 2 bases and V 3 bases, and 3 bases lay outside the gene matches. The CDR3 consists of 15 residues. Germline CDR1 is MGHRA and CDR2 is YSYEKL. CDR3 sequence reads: CASSQHSGTYNEQFF. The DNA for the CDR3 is TGCGCCAGCAGCCAGCATAGCGGGACCTACAATGAGCAGTTCTTC.

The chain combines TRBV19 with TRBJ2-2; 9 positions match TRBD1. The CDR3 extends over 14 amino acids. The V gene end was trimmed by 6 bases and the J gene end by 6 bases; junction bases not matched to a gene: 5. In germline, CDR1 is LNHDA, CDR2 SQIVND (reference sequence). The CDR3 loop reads CASRGQGTAGELFF. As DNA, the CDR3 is TGTGCCAGTAGAGGACAGGGGACGGCCGGGGAGCTGTTTTTT.